The entry that follows covers one T cell receptor (beta chain) sequence. Its antigen remains unknown. This PCR relied on a set of 60 Vbeta primers and 13 Jbeta primers. The table came from immunoSEQ multiplex PCR; TCRdb's copy has only in-frame clones and leaves some out. The table has fewer than 150,000 clones, around 77% seen once. Germline V gives CDR1 SGHDT, CDR2 YYEEEE. This CDR3 has 14 residues. Losses at the gene ends were 1 base for V and 4 bases for J; bases not matched to a gene: 4. These data originate in a study of cytomegalovirus exposure and HLA in healthy donors. Study-wide points: The study had only CMV serostatus as immune exposure information. Fewer N-insertions (relative to the roughly 700-donor mean) were reportedly seen in an Asian-associated ancestry cluster in a later analysis. Among the CMV-associated chains, three were confirmed in vitro as specific for CMV antigens.

The sequenced sample consisted of PBMCs. The chain joins TRBV5-6 to TRBJ1-2; 7 nucleotides agree with TRBD1. This TCR was sampled from a woman in her 50s in good health and CMV-seronegative. The CDR3 DNA reads as TGTGCCAGCAGCTTGTCGGACAGGTTCTATGGCTACACCTTC. Its translation: CASSLSDRFYGYTF.